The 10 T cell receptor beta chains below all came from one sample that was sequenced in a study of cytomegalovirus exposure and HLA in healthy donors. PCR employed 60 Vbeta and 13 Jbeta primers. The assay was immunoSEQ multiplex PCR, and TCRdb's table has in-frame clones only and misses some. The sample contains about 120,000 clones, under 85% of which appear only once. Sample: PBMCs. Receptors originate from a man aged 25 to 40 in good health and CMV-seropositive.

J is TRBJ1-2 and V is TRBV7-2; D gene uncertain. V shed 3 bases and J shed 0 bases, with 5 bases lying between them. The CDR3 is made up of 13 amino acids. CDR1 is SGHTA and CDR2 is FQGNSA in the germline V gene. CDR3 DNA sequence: TGTGCCAGCAGCTTCTCAGCTAACTATGGCTACACCTTC. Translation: CASSFSANYGYTF.

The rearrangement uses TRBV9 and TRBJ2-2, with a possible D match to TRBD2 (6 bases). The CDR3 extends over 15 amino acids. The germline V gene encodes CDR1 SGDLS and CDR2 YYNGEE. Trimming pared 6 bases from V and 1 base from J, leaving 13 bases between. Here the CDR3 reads CASNPPAGNTGELFF. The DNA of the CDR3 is TGTGCCAGCAACCCTCCAGCGGGGAACACCGGGGAGCTGTTTTTT.

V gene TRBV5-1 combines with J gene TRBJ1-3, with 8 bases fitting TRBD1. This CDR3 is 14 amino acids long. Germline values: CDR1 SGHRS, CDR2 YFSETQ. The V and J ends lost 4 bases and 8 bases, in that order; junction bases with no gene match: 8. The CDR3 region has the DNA TGCGCCAGCAGCGCCGGACAGGGCTGGGACACCATATATTTT. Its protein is CASSAGQGWDTIYF.

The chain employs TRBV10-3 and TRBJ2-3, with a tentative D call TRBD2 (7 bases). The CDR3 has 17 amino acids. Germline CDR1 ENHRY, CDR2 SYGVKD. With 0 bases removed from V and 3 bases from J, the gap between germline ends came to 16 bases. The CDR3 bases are TGTGCCATCAGTGAGTCCGATGGGGGGGCCGCGACAGATACGCAGTATTTT. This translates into CAISESDGGAATDTQYF.

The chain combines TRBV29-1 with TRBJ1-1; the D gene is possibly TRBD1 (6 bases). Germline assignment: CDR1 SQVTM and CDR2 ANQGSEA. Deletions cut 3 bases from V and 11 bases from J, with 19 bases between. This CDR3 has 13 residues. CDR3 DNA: TGCAGCGTTGAGGAAAGTCGAGGGGGGGGTGCTTTCTTT. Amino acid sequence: CSVEESRGGGAFF. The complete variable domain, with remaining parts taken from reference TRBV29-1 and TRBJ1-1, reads SAVISQKPSRDICQRGTSLTIQCQVDSQVTMMFWYRQQPGQSLTLIATANQGSEATYESGFVIDKFPISRPNLTFSTLTVSNMSPEDSSIYLCSVEESRGGGAFFGQGTRLTVV.

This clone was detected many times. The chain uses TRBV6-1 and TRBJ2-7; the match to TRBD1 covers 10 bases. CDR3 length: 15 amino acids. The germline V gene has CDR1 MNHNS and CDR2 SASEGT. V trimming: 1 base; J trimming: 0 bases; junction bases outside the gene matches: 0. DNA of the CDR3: TGTGCCAGCAGTGAAGGGACAGGGGGCTCCTACGAGCAGTACTTC. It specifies CASSEGTGGSYEQYF.

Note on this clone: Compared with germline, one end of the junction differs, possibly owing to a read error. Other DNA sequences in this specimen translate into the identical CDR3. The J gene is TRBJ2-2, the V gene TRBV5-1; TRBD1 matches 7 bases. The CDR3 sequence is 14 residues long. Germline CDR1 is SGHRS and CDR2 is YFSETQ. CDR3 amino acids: CASSLRGRDGELFF. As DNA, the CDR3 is TGCGCCAGCAGCTTAAGGGGGCGCGACGGGGAGTTGTTTTTT.

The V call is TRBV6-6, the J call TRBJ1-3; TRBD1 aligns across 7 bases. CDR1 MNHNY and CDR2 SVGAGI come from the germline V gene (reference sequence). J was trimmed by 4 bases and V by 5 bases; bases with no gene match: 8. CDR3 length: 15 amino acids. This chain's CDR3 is CASSRGTVLGNTIYF. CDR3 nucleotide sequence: TGTGCCAGCAGTCGGGGGACAGTTCTGGGAAACACCATATATTTT.

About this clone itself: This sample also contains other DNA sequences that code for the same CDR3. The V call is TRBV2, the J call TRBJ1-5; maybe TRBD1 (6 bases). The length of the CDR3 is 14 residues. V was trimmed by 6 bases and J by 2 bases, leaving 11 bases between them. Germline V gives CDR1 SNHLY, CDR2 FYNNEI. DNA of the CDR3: TGTGCCAGCAGCGCGAACAGGGGCAATCAGCCCCAGCATTTT. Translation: CASSANRGNQPQHF.

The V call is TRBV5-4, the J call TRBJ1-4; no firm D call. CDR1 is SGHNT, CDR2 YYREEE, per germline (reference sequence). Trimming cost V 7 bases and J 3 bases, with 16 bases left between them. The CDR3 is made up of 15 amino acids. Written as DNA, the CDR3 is TGTGCCAGCGCGTCAGCCCAAGGAGCTAATGAAAAACTGTTTTTT. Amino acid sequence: CASASAQGANEKLFF.